These 6 T cell receptor beta chains were all obtained from the same sample, sequenced in a study of control samples from healthy donors and cancer patients. Clones were read by immunoSEQ multiplex PCR, and TCRdb kept only the in-frame ones, dropping some. Of 65,000 to 85,000 clones in the sample, roughly nine tenths were seen once. Material for sequencing was PBMCs. The receptors here all came from a woman aged 45 to 65 with colorectal cancer.

This clone was seen once. The gene calls are TRBV6-5 and TRBJ2-3; D is possibly TRBD1 or TRBD2 (7 bases each). V was clipped by 7 bases and J by 4 bases, with 15 bases between them. The length of the CDR3 is 14 residues. Germline V gene lookup returns CDR1 MNHEY and CDR2 SVGAGI. The CDR3, as DNA: TGTGCCAGCACTCAGGGGGGGGGCGCAGATACGCAGTATTTT. This translates into CASTQGGGADTQYF.

J is TRBJ1-2 and V is TRBV28; D is undetermined. V was shortened by 3 bases and J by 4 bases, with 9 bases between the two germline ends. Per germline, CDR1 MDHEN and CDR2 SYDVKM. The CDR3 runs 13 residues. Here the CDR3 DNA reads TGTGCCAGCAGTTTGGGTCATCTCTATGGCTACACCTTC. It is translated as CASSLGHLYGYTF.

The chain employs TRBV30 and TRBJ1-1, with a weak D call TRBD1 (5 bases). Between the trimmed V and J ends, which lost 8 bases and 3 bases, there was a span of 7 bases. The CDR3 loop spans 10 amino acids. Germline V lookup: CDR1 GTSNPN, CDR2 SVGIG (reference sequence). The CDR3 protein is CAGGDTEAFF. CDR3 nucleotides: TGTGCCGGGGGGGACACTGAAGCTTTCTTT. Using reference TRBV30 and TRBJ1-1 for the parts outside the CDR3, the full variable domain is SQTIHQWPATLVQPVGSPLSLECTVEGTSNPNLYWYRQAAGRGLQLLFYSVGIGQISSEVPQNLSASRPQDRQFILSSKKLLLSDSGFYLCAGGDTEAFFGQGTRLTVV.

The chain links TRBV6-2 or TRBV6-3 to TRBJ2-5, with D possibly being TRBD2 (6 bases). Trimming removed 4 bases at V and 2 bases at J, with 11 bases between. CDR1 is MNHEY, CDR2 SVGEGT, per germline. This CDR3 has 14 residues. The CDR3: CASSWPGLQETQYF. CDR3 coding DNA: TGTGCCAGCAGTTGGCCGGGACTGCAAGAGACCCAGTACTTC.

The V gene is TRBV12-3 or TRBV12-4, the J gene TRBJ1-2; D unclear. CDR3 size: 12 residues. V lost 3 bases to trimming and J lost 8 bases, with 10 bases between them. The CDR3 is CASSFGGVGYTF. The CDR3 bases are TGTGCCAGCAGTTTTGGAGGAGTGGGCTACACCTTC.

The chain couples TRBV7-2 to TRBJ1-5, with D possibly being TRBD1 (6 bases). Germline V gene data show CDR1 as SGHTA and CDR2 as FQGNSA. The V end was cut by 4 bases, the J end by 0 bases, with 16 bases between. This CDR3 has 17 residues. The CDR3 is CASSSRGPLYSNQPQHF. CDR3 nucleotide sequence: TGTGCCAGCAGCTCCCGGGGGCCGCTCTATAGCAATCAGCCCCAGCATTTT.